Following are 18 T cell receptor beta chains from one sample sequenced in a study of cytomegalovirus exposure and HLA in healthy donors. The PCR used 60 Vbeta and 13 Jbeta primers. Sequencing used immunoSEQ multiplex PCR; TCRdb keeps in-frame clones, though not all of them. The data hold some 110,000 clones, with over 60% observed a single time. The sequenced material came from PBMCs. These receptors were obtained from a man aged 40-55 years in good health and CMV-seropositive.

Notes on this clone: This same CDR3 is encoded by further DNA sequences in the sample. The rearrangement joins TRBV28 to TRBJ1-2; D gene uncertain. Germline V lookup: CDR1 MDHEN, CDR2 SYDVKM. This CDR3 contains 14 residues. With 5 bases removed from V and 2 bases from J, the gap between germline ends came to 12 bases. CDR3 in amino acids: CASSTAGGNYGYTF. CDR3 in DNA: TGTGCCAGCAGTACGGCAGGAGGGAACTATGGCTACACCTTC.

The J gene is TRBJ2-1, the V gene TRBV18; 11 bases are a match to TRBD2. The CDR3 loop spans 20 amino acids. CDR1 is KGHSH, CDR2 LQKENI, per germline. J was trimmed by 0 bases and V by 2 bases; bases with no gene match: 12. DNA for the CDR3: TGTGCCAGCTCACCAGCCTTCGGACTAGCGGGCACCAGCTCCTACAATGAGCAGTTCTTC. Translation: CASSPAFGLAGTSSYNEQFF.

Of note for this clone: At one of its ends the junction is not consistent with the germline gene, which may arise from a read error. The chain carries TRBV4-3 and TRBJ2-6; TRBD1 might be the D (7 bases). The CDR3 spans 16 residues. CDR1 and CDR2 from the germline V gene are LGHNA and YSLEER. The CDR3 loop reads CASSQEGGTGANGLTF. CDR3 sequence (DNA): TGCGCCAGCAGCCAAGAGGGGGGAACAGGGGCCAACGGCCTGACTTTC.

The chain couples TRBV11-3 to TRBJ2-3, with 9 bases identical to TRBD2. V lost 5 bases to trimming and J lost 1 base; unmatched junction nucleotides: 1. Germline V lookup: CDR1 SGHNT, CDR2 YENEEA. The CDR3 length is 14 residues. CDR3 in DNA: TGTGCCAGCAGCCAGCGGGAGGGCACAGATACGCAGTATTTT. Amino acids: CASSQREGTDTQYF.

The rearrangement links TRBV5-4 to TRBJ1-1; D not resolved. The CDR3 has 13 residues. The germline gives CDR1 SGHNT, CDR2 YYREEE (reference sequence). The V end lost 4 bases, the J end lost 1 base, and 8 bases lay between the germline ends. CDR3: CASSAGENTEAFF. The CDR3 nucleotides read TGTGCCAGCAGCGCGGGAGAGAACACTGAAGCTTTCTTT.

The gene calls are TRBV9 and TRBJ2-3, with TRBD2 matching over 7 bases. V lost 4 bases and J lost 2; bases outside the gene matches: 7. CDR3 size: 15 residues. Per the germline V gene, CDR1 is SGDLS and CDR2 is YYNGEE. DNA of the CDR3: TGTGCCAGCAGCCCCCGACTAGCCCCCACAGATACGCAGTATTTT. This gives the protein CASSPRLAPTDTQYF.

The chain combines TRBV18 with TRBJ1-5; 7 nucleotides match TRBD1. Germline V gene sequence: CDR1 KGHSH, CDR2 LQKENI. With V trimmed by 6 bases and J by 3 bases, 5 bases remained unmatched. This CDR3 spans 14 amino acids. CDR3 in DNA: TGTGCCAGCTCTCGAGGGACAGACAATCAGCCCCAGCATTTT. Protein sequence: CASSRGTDNQPQHF.

The genes are TRBV18 and TRBJ2-2; perhaps TRBD1 as D (6 bases). The V end was cut by 2 bases, the J end by 7 bases, with 14 bases between. Germline V lookup: CDR1 KGHSH, CDR2 LQKENI. The CDR3 consists of 15 residues. CDR3 sequence (DNA): TGTGCCAGCTCACCAACAGGGAAGACGTACGGGGAGCTGTTTTTT. Its translation is CASSPTGKTYGELFF.

The V call is TRBV7-9, the J call TRBJ2-7; TRBD1 aligns across 7 bases. The CDR3 runs 14 residues. V gave up 4 bases and J gave up 2 bases; unmatched junction bases: 5. Germline lookup yields CDR1 SEHNR and CDR2 FQNEAQ (reference sequence). The DNA for the CDR3 is TGTGCCAGCAGCTACACGACAGGGCCCTACGAGCAGTACTTC. It translates to CASSYTTGPYEQYF.

This rearrangement joins TRBV7-2 to TRBJ1-4, with TRBD1 matching 7 bases. Germline V CDR1 and CDR2: SGHTA, FQGNSA. V lost 6 bases and J lost 3; bases outside the gene matches: 7. The CDR3 contains 15 residues. The CDR3 DNA sequence: TGTGCCAGCAGTATAGGGGGGACAGCTAATGAAAAACTGTTTTTT. It codes for CASSIGGTANEKLFF.

The V call is TRBV18, the J call TRBJ2-7; maybe TRBD1 (5 bases). Germline V gives CDR1 KGHSH, CDR2 LQKENI. Trimming cost V 4 bases and J 2 bases, with 15 bases left between them. The CDR3 totals 15 residues. CDR3 protein: CASSREQGSTYEQYF. CDR3 DNA: TGTGCCAGCTCACGTGAGCAGGGATCTACCTACGAGCAGTACTTC.

This clone was recorded only once. V is TRBV9 and J is TRBJ1-1; maybe TRBD1 (6 bases). Trimming left V 0 bases short and J 6 bases short, with 9 bases between. Germline V gene lookup returns CDR1 SGDLS and CDR2 YYNGEE. This CDR3 contains 13 residues. The CDR3 DNA reads as TGTGCCAGCAGCGTAGGGGGGGGCTCTGAAGCTTTCTTT. Protein product: CASSVGGGSEAFF.

Only a few counts were recorded for this clone. The chain links TRBV28 to TRBJ1-1, with 9 bases identical to TRBD1. The CDR3 runs to 16 residues. V lost 5 bases, J lost 1 base, and 8 bases stayed unmatched. Germline loops: CDR1 MDHEN, CDR2 SYDVKM. CDR3 nucleotides: TGTGCCAGCAGTCATAACAGGGGGCGATCGAACACTGAAGCTTTCTTT. As protein: CASSHNRGRSNTEAFF.

Here the CDR3 reads CASSLGPGLADTDTQYF. CDR3 DNA sequence: TGCGCCAGCAGTTTGGGACCGGGACTAGCGGACACAGATACGCAGTATTTT. The V and J genes are TRBV10-1 and TRBJ2-3; 11 bases match TRBD2. Germline CDR1 WNHNN, CDR2 SYGVQD (reference sequence). V was pared by 5 bases and J by 2 bases, with 9 bases of the junction left unmatched. CDR3 length equals 17 residues.

The rearrangement links TRBV5-6 to TRBJ2-3, with 9 bases that match TRBD2. Germline V CDR1 and CDR2: SGHDT, YYEEEE. The CDR3 spans 15 residues. The junction had 3 bases not matched to a gene; V was cut back by 3 bases and J by 1 base. This chain's CDR3 is CASSSRLAGTDTQYF. The CDR3 DNA reads TGTGCCAGCAGCTCCAGACTAGCGGGCACAGATACGCAGTATTTT.

This clone was recorded only once. As DNA, the CDR3 is TGTGCCAGCAGCGTAGCTGGGGGCAAAGAGACCCAGTACTTC. Protein sequence: CASSVAGGKETQYF. The chain combines TRBV9 with TRBJ2-5; D perhaps matches TRBD1 (6 bases). The CDR3 consists of 14 residues. Per the germline V gene, CDR1 is SGDLS and CDR2 is YYNGEE. V was shortened by 0 bases and J by 3 bases, with 9 bases between the two germline ends.

CDR3 DNA: TGTGCCAGCAGCCCGACTAGCGGGGGGGCCAATGAGCAGTTCTTC. Amino acid sequence: CASSPTSGGANEQFF. The chain recombines TRBV7-2 with TRBJ2-1; 14 positions agree with TRBD2. The CDR3 runs 15 residues. The V gene end was trimmed by 5 bases and the J gene end by 6 bases; junction bases not matched to a gene: 3. In germline, CDR1 is SGHTA, CDR2 FQGNSA.

The V and J genes are TRBV28 and TRBJ2-7; 7 bases are a match to TRBD1. V lost 7 bases, J lost 2 bases, and 5 bases stayed unmatched. Germline values: CDR1 MDHEN, CDR2 SYDVKM. The CDR3 contains 13 residues. DNA for the CDR3: TGTGCCAGCAAAAGGGACAGCCCCTACGAGCAGTACTTC. It encodes CASKRDSPYEQYF.